These T cell receptor beta chains were read from a single sample in a study of human T cells and chemical hapten exposure. TCRdb independently ran MiXCR on the RACE reads; one entry per CDR3 protein. The sample has about 190,000 distinct CDR3 sequences; roughly a quarter are singletons. The sample consisted of whole blood, taken in connection with sensitization to the hapten diphenylcyclopropenone (DPC). These receptors came from a woman aged 40 to 50 with alopecia areata. Some clones in this sample may be carry-over from other donors' samples. Each CDR3 is given with its conserved first and last residue. The order of the fields is D gene, V gene, J gene, clone size, CDR3 protein, CDR3 DNA. D genes are given only for firm matches. Size values are once, few and many counts, or a class for expanded clones, and some rows have none.

TRBD1	TRBV5-1	TRBJ1-4	NA	CASSSFGTGDEKLFF	TGCGCCAGCAGCTCTTTCGGGACAGGGGATGAAAAACTGTTTTTT
NA	TRBV10-3	TRBJ2-4	few	CAISEGNIQYF	TGTGCCATCAGTGAAGGAAACATTCAGTACTTC
NA	TRBV4-3	TRBJ2-5	few	CASSQVTRETQYF	TGCGCCAGCAGCCAAGTCACCCGGGAGACCCAGTACTTC
TRBD2	TRBV5-1	TRBJ2-1	few	CASLDGRPSYNEQFF	TGCGCCAGCCTAGACGGGAGGCCCTCCTACAATGAGCAGTTCTTC
TRBD1	TRBV7-9	TRBJ2-3	many	CASSPGQVTDTQYF	TGTGCCAGCAGTCCGGGACAGGTCACAGATACGCAGTATTTT
TRBD2	TRBV9	TRBJ2-1	NA	CASSATSGEMGRQFF	TGTGCCAGCAGCGCGACTAGCGGGGAGATGGGGCGGCAGTTCTTC
TRBD2	TRBV29-1	TRBJ2-1	NA	CSAPAGGSYNEQFF	TGCAGCGCCCCAGCGGGGGGATCCTACAATGAGCAGTTCTTC
NA	TRBV25-1	TRBJ2-7	many	CASSDSTYEQYF	TGTGCCAGCAGTGACTCGACCTACGAGCAGTACTTC
NA	TRBV6-4	TRBJ2-7	few	CASSAGTLRSYEQYF	TGTGCCAGCAGTGCGGGAACACTGAGATCCTACGAGCAGTACTTC
TRBD2	TRBV4-1	TRBJ2-7	few	CASSQDASGSSYEQYF	TGCGCCAGCAGCCAAGATGCTAGCGGTAGCTCCTACGAGCAGTACTTC
NA	TRBV7-9	TRBJ2-7	NA	CASSLTQTGTYEQYF	TGTGCCAGCAGCTTAACCCAAACAGGGACCTACGAGCAGTACTTC